The T cell receptor beta chain under discussion was sequenced for a study of high-grade serous ovarian cancer treatment subgroups. CDR1 and CDR2 (germline): GTSNPN, SVGIG (reference sequence). The CDR3 consists of 10 residues. Trimming removed 8 bases at V and 9 bases at J, with 11 bases between. The data were produced by immunoSEQ multiplex PCR, yet TCRdb's version contains in-frame clones alone and is incomplete. The sample gives about 10,000 clones, roughly two thirds of which show up once; about 4% is in the top ten. Tumor tissue was taken before any definitive surgery or chemotherapy was given. The chain links TRBV30 to TRBJ2-1; D gene ambiguous. Material: tumor tissue. The source is a human donor with high-grade serous ovarian cancer. The CDR3 reads CARKKPEQFF. CDR3 bases: TGTGCCCGTAAAAAGCCTGAGCAGTTCTTC.